The 10 T cell receptor beta chains in this list originate from one sample, sequenced in a study of CD8 T cells in ankylosing spondylitis. TCRdb itself ran the 5' RACE reads through MiXCR, one entry per CDR3 protein. The sample yields 380,000 or so distinct CDR3 sequences, 20% to 25% seen once. Material: blood, either unsorted or a sorted T cell fraction (not recorded which). These TCRs come from a male donor with ankylosing spondylitis or in good health (not recorded which).

This clonotype has a handful of counts. The rearrangement joins TRBV11-2 to TRBJ2-1; TRBD2 is a possible D gene (5 bases). Trimming removed 5 bases from V and 4 bases from J, with 12 bases in between. From germline, CDR1 is SGHAT and CDR2 FQNNGV. The CDR3 length is 14 residues. This chain's CDR3 is CASSTRDYYNEQFF. CDR3 in DNA: TGTGCCAGCAGCACTAGGGATTATTACAATGAGCAGTTCTTC. Variable domain in full (rest from reference TRBV11-2 and TRBJ2-1): EAGVAQSPRYKIIEKRQSVAFWCNPISGHATLYWYQQILGQGPKLLIQFQNNGVVDDSQLPKDRFSAERLKGVDSTLKIQPAKLEDSAVYLCASSTRDYYNEQFFGPGTRLTVL.

About this clonotype: At one end, the junction sequence differs from germline, possibly due to a read error. The rearrangement uses TRBV5-1 and TRBJ2-7; TRBD1 is a possible D gene (5 bases). This CDR3 is 14 amino acids long. Germline assignment: CDR1 SGHRS and CDR2 YFSETQ. The CDR3 DNA follows: TGTGCCAGCAGCTTGGATGCAGGGTCCTACGAGCAGTACTTC. Amino acid sequence: CASSLDAGSYEQYF.

The chain has TRBV2 and TRBJ2-3; D unclear. Germline CDR1 SNHLY, CDR2 FYNNEI. This CDR3 is 13 amino acids long. V lost 10 bases, J lost 0 bases, and 11 bases lay in between. CDR3 bases: TGTGCCACATCGCACTCTAGCACAGATACGCAGTATTTT. Its protein is CATSHSSTDTQYF.

The rearrangement joins TRBV10-1 to TRBJ2-3; D is perhaps TRBD1 or TRBD2 (5 bases each). Germline V lookup: CDR1 WNHNN, CDR2 SYGVQD (reference sequence). CDR3 length equals 15 residues. V was shortened by 5 bases and J by 3 bases, with 15 bases between the two germline ends. The CDR3 bases are TGCGCCAGCAGTCTCGGGGTAGGGGAGACAGATACGCAGTATTTT. Amino acids: CASSLGVGETDTQYF.

The V and J genes are TRBV27 and TRBJ2-1, with 9 positions matching TRBD1. The V segment lost 5 bases and the J segment 10 bases; nucleotides outside the gene matches: 9. The CDR3 spans 14 residues. CDR1 MNHEY and CDR2 SMNVEV come from the germline V gene (reference sequence). CDR3 nucleotide sequence: TGTGCCAGCAGTCGAGGGGACAGGGTACGAGAGCAGTTCTTC. Residues: CASSRGDRVREQFF.

The V gene is TRBV10-2, the J gene TRBJ1-5; a possible D gene is TRBD1 (5 bases). CDR1 and CDR2 from the germline V gene are WSHSY and SAAADI. The CDR3 covers 14 residues. V was trimmed by 7 bases and J by 8 bases, leaving 18 bases between them. The CDR3 DNA reads TGCGCCAGCAAACCAGGGCCCGTTTGGGAGCCCCAGCATTTT. This sequence encodes CASKPGPVWEPQHF.

V usage is TRBV12-3 or TRBV12-4 and J usage is TRBJ2-7; 9 nucleotides line up with TRBD2. Losses at the gene ends were 3 bases for V and 4 bases for J; bases not matched to a gene: 7. CDR3 length: 15 amino acids. In nucleotides, the CDR3 is TGTGCCAGCAGTTTCAGGGCTAGCGGGGTTTACGAGCAGTACTTC. Translation gives CASSFRASGVYEQYF.

This clonotype was found a few times. The chain employs TRBV19 and TRBJ2-1, with a possible D match to TRBD1 (5 bases). CDR3 length: 13 amino acids. The germline gives CDR1 LNHDA, CDR2 SQIVND (reference sequence). The germline V and J ends were trimmed by 4 bases and 5 bases, with 9 bases remaining between them. CDR3 DNA sequence: TGTGCCAGTAGTACCCAGGGCCACAATGAGCAGTTCTTC. It codes for CASSTQGHNEQFF.

This clonotype was seen a handful of times. The V call is TRBV7-9, the J call TRBJ2-3, with 9 bases lining up with TRBD1. This CDR3 is built from 16 residues. Germline CDR1 and CDR2: SEHNR and FQNEAQ (reference sequence). Trimming at V came to 1 base and at J to 3 bases, leaving 5 bases not matched to a gene. The chain's CDR3 is CASSLGTGGATDTQYF. DNA for the CDR3: TGTGCCAGCAGCTTAGGCACAGGGGGCGCAACAGATACGCAGTATTTT.

Only a few counts were recorded for this clonotype. The chain links TRBV27 to TRBJ2-1; the match to TRBD2 covers 9 bases. This CDR3 comprises 16 residues. Germline V CDR1 and CDR2: MNHEY, SMNVEV (reference sequence). V trimming: 1 base; J trimming: 5 bases; junction bases outside the gene matches: 6. The DNA of the CDR3 is TGTGCCAGCAGTTTATGGGGCGGGGGGGCAAACAATGAGCAGTTCTTC. Its translation: CASSLWGGGANNEQFF.